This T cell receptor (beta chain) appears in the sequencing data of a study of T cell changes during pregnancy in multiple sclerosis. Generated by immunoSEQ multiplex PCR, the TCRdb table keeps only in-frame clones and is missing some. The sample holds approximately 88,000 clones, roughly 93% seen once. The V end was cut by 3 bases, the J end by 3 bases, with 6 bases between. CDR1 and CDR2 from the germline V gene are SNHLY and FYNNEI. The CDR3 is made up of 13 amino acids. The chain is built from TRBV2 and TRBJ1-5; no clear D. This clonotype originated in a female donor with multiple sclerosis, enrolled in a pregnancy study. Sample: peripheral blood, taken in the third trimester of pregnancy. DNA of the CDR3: TGTGCCAGCAGTGACGACACCAATCAGCCCCAGCATTTT. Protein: CASSDDTNQPQHF.